These T cell receptor beta chains were read from a single sample in a study of cytomegalovirus exposure and HLA in healthy donors. Repertoires were generated with immunoSEQ multiplex PCR, while TCRdb's copy carries only in-frame clones and drops some. The sample has around 200,000 clones, over 65% seen once. The sequenced material came from PBMCs. The receptors stem from a woman between 55 and 75 years old in good health and CMV-seropositive. Each CDR3 is given with its conserved first and last residue. The D gene is left open where the match is weak. Where a row states a size, it is once, few, many or the class of an expanded clone; other rows omit it.

>-|TRBJ1-5|TRBV6-6|-
TGTGCCAGCAGTTTATCGGGGTTTAATCAGCCCCAGCATTTT
CASSLSGFNQPQHF
>TRBD1|TRBJ1-4|TRBV30|-
TGTGCCTGGAGTCCTTTAGGACAGGGGGCGTCAAGCGAAAAACTGTTTTTT
CAWSPLGQGASSEKLFF
>-|TRBJ1-1|TRBV6-5|-
TGTGCCAGCAAGGCCGGGACATTCAACACTGAAGCTTTCTTT
CASKAGTFNTEAFF
>TRBD1|TRBJ1-5|TRBV6-1|-
TGTGCCAGCACCTGGGACAGCCAAGGTCAGCCCCAGCATTTT
CASTWDSQGQPQHF
>TRBD2|TRBJ2-5|TRBV7-3|once
TGTGCCAGCAGCCCCGGGGGGGCAGAGACCCAGTACTTC
CASSPGGAETQYF
>-|TRBJ2-7|TRBV28|-
TGTGCCAGCAGTTTTGGGCCAGGGGAGCAGTACTTC
CASSFGPGEQYF
>TRBD1|TRBJ1-3|TRBV18|once
TGTGCCAGCTCACCTCTACAGGGGGCTATCCTCTCTGGAAACACCATATATTTT
CASSPLQGAILSGNTIYF
>-|TRBJ1-2|TRBV30|few
TGTGCCTGCCCTCGGGTCAGGGTGCCCTGGGGAGGCTACACCTTC
CACPRVRVPWGGYTF
>-|TRBJ2-7|TRBV6-5|-
TGTGCCAGCAGTTACACAGGGACAGAGCAGTACTTC
CASSYTGTEQYF
>TRBD1|TRBJ1-1|TRBV28|-
TGTGCCAGCAGGCATCGGGACAGGGGGCGCGAAGCTTTCTTT
CASRHRDRGREAFF
>-|TRBJ2-1|TRBV10-3|-
TGTGCCATCACGGGGGAGCCCTACAATGAGCAGTTCTTC
CAITGEPYNEQFF
>TRBD1|TRBJ2-7|TRBV27|-
TGTGCCAGCATTGGAGGACAGGGTCTCTACGAGCAGTACTTC
CASIGGQGLYEQYF
>-|TRBJ2-3|TRBV5-4|-
TGTGCCAGCAGGGGGCTGTCTGGCGGGATTACAGATACGCAGTATTTT
CASRGLSGGITDTQYF
>-|TRBJ1-5|TRBV28|-
TGTGCCAGCAGTTTATCTCAGGGGTATCAGCCCCAGCATTTT
CASSLSQGYQPQHF
>-|TRBJ1-2|TRBV9|-
TGTGCCAGCAGCGAGGGTCGGGAGACCGTCTATGGCTACACCTTC
CASSEGRETVYGYTF
>TRBD1|TRBJ1-4|TRBV7-2|-
TGTGCCAGCAGCAGGACAGGGGGCTATGAAAAACTGTTTTTT
CASSRTGGYEKLFF
>-|TRBJ2-7|TRBV9|-
TGTGCCAGCAGCGAAAGGGACTCCTATTCCTACGAGCAGTACTTC
CASSERDSYSYEQYF
>-|TRBJ2-7|TRBV7-8|few
TGTGCCAGCAGCTTCGCCGGATACGGACTGCCCTACGAGCAGTACTTC
CASSFAGYGLPYEQYF
>TRBD1|TRBJ2-1|TRBV7-3|-
TGTGCCAGCAGCTTGACAGGGGGCTCCTACAATGAGCAGTTCTTC
CASSLTGGSYNEQFF
>TRBD1|TRBJ1-5|TRBV6-5|-
TGTGCCACCAAAGGACAGGGAGGGAGTCAGCCCCAGCATTTT
CATKGQGGSQPQHF
>TRBD1|TRBJ1-1|TRBV11-2|-
TGTAGAGGAACAGGGGGGAACACTGAAGCTTTCTTT
CRGTGGNTEAFF
>TRBD1|TRBJ1-5|TRBV28|few
TGTGCCAGTGGGGGCGGGACAGGGTCTTATCAGCCCCAGCATTTT
CASGGGTGSYQPQHF
>-|TRBJ1-6|TRBV2|-
TGTGCCAGCACTGCCCTTGGACGGGGTAATTCACCCCTCCACTTT
CASTALGRGNSPLHF
>TRBD1|TRBJ1-4|TRBV30|-
TGTGCCTGGAGTGGGGGACAGGCGAATGAAAAACTGTTTTTT
CAWSGGQANEKLFF
>-|TRBJ1-5|TRBV7-9|-
TGTGCCAGCAGCTTTGCGGGTTCCAATCAGCCCCAGCATTTT
CASSFAGSNQPQHF
>TRBD2|TRBJ2-3|TRBV5-4|-
TGTGCCAGCAGCCTTCCCGGGACTAGCGGGGGGTACACAGATACGCAGTATTTT
CASSLPGTSGGYTDTQYF
>TRBD1|TRBJ1-2|TRBV10-3|-
TGTGCCATCAGTGCTTCTGACAGGGGAGGCTACACCTTC
CAISASDRGGYTF
>TRBD1|TRBJ1-4|TRBV15|-
TGTGCCACCAGCAGCTACTTAGGGGACAGGGAAGCTACAACTAATGAAAAACTGTTTTTT
CATSSYLGDREATTNEKLFF
>TRBD1|TRBJ1-1|TRBV5-3|-
TGTGCCAGAAGCCCGCGGACAGGCTGGCGAGTAACTTTCTTT
CARSPRTGWRVTFF
>-|TRBJ1-3|TRBV19|-
TGTGCCAGTAGTATCGAAATGACAGACTCTGGAAACACCATATATTTT
CASSIEMTDSGNTIYF
>TRBD2|TRBJ2-1|TRBV6-5|-
TGTGCCAGCAGTTACTCTGGTAGCGGGAGTTTCTGGTTCTTC
CASSYSGSGSFWFF